A selection of T cell receptor beta chains follows, all from one sample in a study of beta chain features in type 1 diabetes. Libraries were prepared by immunoSEQ multiplex PCR; TCRdb keeps only in-frame clonotypes and omits some of them. The table has hundreds of thousands of clones, about 63% seen once. The sequenced material came from naive CD4+ T cells from blood. These receptors all come from a man aged 25-45 years in good health. Both conserved end residues are part of each CDR3. The order of the fields is clone size, D gene, J gene, V gene, CDR3 length, CDR3 DNA, CDR3 protein. The D gene is left open where the match is weak. Rows may omit the clone size; those that give it use once, few, many or a size class.

>NA|NA|TRBJ1-2|TRBV5-1|13
TGCGCCAGCAGCTTGGTTGGGGACTCGGTGCACACCTTC
CASSLVGDSVHTF
>NA|NA|TRBJ2-5|TRBV29-1|11
TGCAGCGTTGAAGCGGAAGAGACCCAGTACTTC
CSVEAEETQYF
>NA|NA|TRBJ1-1|TRBV5-4|15
TGTGCCAGCAGCCGGAACCGGCAGGACAACACTGAAGCTTTCTTT
CASSRNRQDNTEAFF
>NA|NA|TRBJ2-7|TRBV14|16
TGTGCCAGCAGCGGACCAACCATCCCGCCACACTACGAGCAGTACTTC
CASSGPTIPPHYEQYF
>NA|TRBD2|TRBJ2-2|TRBV7-2|15
TGTGCCAGCAGCCTAATAGCGGGAGTGGGCGGGGAGCTGTTTTTT
CASSLIAGVGGELFF
>few|TRBD2|TRBJ2-3|TRBV14|17
TGTGCCAGCAGCCAAAGGACTAGCGGGAGAGACGGAGATACGCAGTATTTT
CASSQRTSGRDGDTQYF
>NA|NA|TRBJ2-7|TRBV2|13
TGTGCCAGCAGTACACAGGGAGTCTACGAGCAGTACTTC
CASSTQGVYEQYF
>NA|NA|TRBJ2-1|TRBV20-1|11
TGCAGTGCTAGACAGGTCGATGAGCAGTTCTTC
CSARQVDEQFF
>NA|NA|TRBJ1-2|TRBV10-3|12
TGTGCCATCAGGGGCCAGGACTATGGCTACACCTTC
CAIRGQDYGYTF
>NA|NA|TRBJ1-6|TRBV7-2|12
TGTGCCAGCAGTTCAGGGAATTCACCCCTCCACTTT
CASSSGNSPLHF
>NA|NA|TRBJ2-3|TRBV27|15
TGTGCCAGCAGCCGAGAACATACTAGGACAGATACGCAGTATTTT
CASSREHTRTDTQYF
>NA|NA|TRBJ2-6|TRBV14|15
TGTGCCAGCAGTCTGGACCAGGGCTGGGCCAACGTCCTGACTTTC
CASSLDQGWANVLTF
>NA|NA|TRBJ1-1|TRBV30|15
TGTGCCTGTTTCCGAACAGGGAGAGTTTACAGTGAAGCTTTCTTT
CACFRTGRVYSEAFF
>NA|TRBD2|TRBJ2-3|TRBV7-2|16
TGTGCCAGCAGCTTGAGACGGGGGGAAGTGACAGATACGCAGTATTTT
CASSLRRGEVTDTQYF
>NA|NA|TRBJ2-5|TRBV20-1|11
TGCAGTGAACAAGGGGCAGAGACCCAGTACTTC
CSEQGAETQYF
>NA|NA|TRBJ2-5|TRBV30|14
TGTGCCTGGAGTGGGGGACGGCTCCAAGAGACCCAGTACTTC
CAWSGGRLQETQYF
>NA|NA|TRBJ2-1|TRBV10-1|11
TGCGCCAGCAGTGAAAGGCATGAGCAGTTCTTC
CASSERHEQFF
>once|NA|TRBJ2-7|TRBV10-3|12
TGTGCCATCAGTGACGGAGCCTACGAGCAGTACTTC
CAISDGAYEQYF
>NA|NA|TRBJ2-4|TRBV6-6|12
TGTGCCAGCAGTTACACAGGGAACATTCAGTACTTC
CASSYTGNIQYF
>NA|NA|TRBJ2-7|TRBV29-1|11
TGCAGCGTTGAACGTCAGTACGAGCAGTACTTC
CSVERQYEQYF
>NA|NA|TRBJ2-1|TRBV7-9|15
TGTGCCAGCCTCCGAGGACTGGACTCCTACAATGAGCAGTTCTTC
CASLRGLDSYNEQFF
>few|NA|TRBJ2-1|TRBV29-1|13
TGCAGCGTGGGGGTGCCCCCATTGAATGAGCAGTTCTTC
CSVGVPPLNEQFF
>NA|NA|TRBJ2-7|TRBV28|11
TGTGCCAGCAGCCGAGACTACGAGCAGTACTTC
CASSRDYEQYF
>NA|TRBD1|TRBJ2-7|TRBV11-2|12
TGTGCCAGCAGCTCAAACAGGGGCGAGCAGTACTTC
CASSSNRGEQYF
>NA|NA|TRBJ2-1|TRBV11-2|15
TGTGCCAGCAGCCCAGAGGGTACGTCCGTCAATGAGCAGTTCTTC
CASSPEGTSVNEQFF
>NA|NA|TRBJ2-1|TRBV7-2|15
TGTGCCAGCAGCTTAGACGGCCTGTATGAGAATGAGCAGTTCTTC
CASSLDGLYENEQFF
>NA|TRBD1|TRBJ2-7|TRBV6-6|14
TGTGCCAGCAGTTACCCGGACAGGGGCTACGAGCAGTACTTC
CASSYPDRGYEQYF
>NA|NA|TRBJ2-1|TRBV29-1|14
TGCAGCGTCGGCCGGGACCCCTCCTACAATGAGCAGTTCTTC
CSVGRDPSYNEQFF
>NA|NA|TRBJ2-5|TRBV7-8|11
TGTGCCAGCAGCTTATACGAGACCCAGTACTTC
CASSLYETQYF
>NA|NA|TRBJ2-3|TRBV4-3|14
TGCGCCAGCAGCCAAGCAGTCTGGGGAGATACGCAGTATTTT
CASSQAVWGDTQYF
>NA|TRBD2|TRBJ2-3|TRBV5-1|14
TGCGCCAGCAGCTTAGCGGGAGGACCAGATACGCAGTATTTT
CASSLAGGPDTQYF
>few|TRBD2|TRBJ2-3|TRBV7-9|14
TGTGCCAGCAGCTTAAGTCTAGCGGGAGATACGCAGTATTTT
CASSLSLAGDTQYF
>few|TRBD1|TRBJ1-5|TRBV9|14
TGTGCCAGCAGCACAGGGGATGGCAATCAGCCCCAGCATTTT
CASSTGDGNQPQHF
>NA|NA|TRBJ2-5|TRBV7-9|12
TGTGCCAGCAGCTTAACCCAAGAGACCCAGTACTTC
CASSLTQETQYF
>NA|NA|TRBJ2-1|TRBV4-3|15
TGCGCCAGCAGCCGGGAAGGAAGCTCCTACAATGAGCAGTTCTTC
CASSREGSSYNEQFF
>NA|NA|TRBJ1-5|TRBV28|15
TGTGCCAGCAGTCCAACCCGGCAGGGCAATCAGCCCCAGCATTTT
CASSPTRQGNQPQHF
>NA|NA|TRBJ2-1|TRBV29-1|12
TGCAGCGTTGACAGGGCCTACAATGAGCAGTTCTTC
CSVDRAYNEQFF
>NA|NA|TRBJ2-7|TRBV20-1|10
TGCAGTGCTAGAGGGCACCTGCAGTACTTC
CSARGHLQYF
>few|TRBD2|TRBJ2-5|TRBV30|14
TGTGCCTGGAGTGCAGCGGGAGCTCAACAGACCCAGTACTTC
CAWSAAGAQQTQYF
>NA|NA|TRBJ1-2|TRBV29-1|12
TGCAGCGCCGGTAGGGCCGGCGATGGCTACACCTTC
CSAGRAGDGYTF
>NA|NA|TRBJ2-5|TRBV4-2|14
TGTGCCAGCAGCTCACCGGGACTTCAAGAGACCCAGTACTTC
CASSSPGLQETQYF
>once|NA|TRBJ2-2|TRBV7-2|14
TGTGCCAGCAGCTATGCGGGACTCACCGGGGAGCTGTTTTTT
CASSYAGLTGELFF
>NA|NA|TRBJ2-2|TRBV7-9|12
TGTGCCAGCAGCCCTCCCTGGGGGGAGCTGTTTTTT
CASSPPWGELFF
>NA|NA|TRBJ1-1|TRBV30|13
TGTGCCTGGAACCCCGGTGGGAACACTGAAGCTTTCTTT
CAWNPGGNTEAFF
>few|NA|TRBJ2-3|TRBV4-1|13
TGCGCCAGCAGCCAAGAGAGTCGGTATACGCAGTATTTT
CASSQESRYTQYF
>NA|NA|TRBJ2-2|TRBV30|11
TGTGCCTGGAATAGGGTCGGGGAGCTGTTTTTT
CAWNRVGELFF
>NA|NA|TRBJ1-2|TRBV4-3|15
TGCGCCAGCAGCCAAGATCTCGGGACATACTATGGCTACACCTTC
CASSQDLGTYYGYTF